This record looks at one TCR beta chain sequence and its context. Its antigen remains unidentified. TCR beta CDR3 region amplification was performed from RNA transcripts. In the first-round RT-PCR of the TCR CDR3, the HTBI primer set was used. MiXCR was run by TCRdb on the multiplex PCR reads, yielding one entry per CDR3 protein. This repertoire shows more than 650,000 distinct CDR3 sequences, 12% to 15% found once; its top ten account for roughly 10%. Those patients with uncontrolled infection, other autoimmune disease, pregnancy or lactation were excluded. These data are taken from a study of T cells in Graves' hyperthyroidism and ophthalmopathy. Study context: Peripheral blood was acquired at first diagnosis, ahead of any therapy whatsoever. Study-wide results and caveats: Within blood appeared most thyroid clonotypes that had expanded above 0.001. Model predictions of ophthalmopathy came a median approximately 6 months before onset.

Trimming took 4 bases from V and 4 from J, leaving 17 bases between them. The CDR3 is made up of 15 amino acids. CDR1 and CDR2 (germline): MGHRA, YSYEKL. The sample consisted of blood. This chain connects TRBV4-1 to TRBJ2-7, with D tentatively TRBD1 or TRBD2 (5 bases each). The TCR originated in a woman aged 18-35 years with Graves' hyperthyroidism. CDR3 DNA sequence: TGCGCCAGCAGCCTGGGACCCGCCTCCATTTACGAGCAGTACTTC. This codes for CASSLGPASIYEQYF.